This TCR beta chain was recorded in a study of T cells in Graves' hyperthyroidism and ophthalmopathy. Trimming took 6 bases from V and 10 from J, leaving 21 bases between them. Germline V gene sequence: CDR1 MDHEN, CDR2 SYDVKM. The CDR3 covers 15 residues. The count of this clonotype is one. As yet, its antigen is unknown. Fresh peripheral blood, roughly 9.8 ml of it, supplied the PBMCs. Points from the study as a whole: Stable hyperthyroidism and ophthalmopathy were separated using 13 V-J signatures.

From RNA transcripts, TCR beta CDR3 regions were amplified. HTBI primers were the set used in a first-round RT-PCR of the TCR CDR3. TCRdb analysed the multiplex PCR reads with MiXCR anew, one entry per CDR3 protein. The sample lists more than 300,000 distinct CDR3 sequences; less than 20% were seen once. Sequencing used blood. This clonotype originated in a man between 18 and 35 years old with Graves' ophthalmopathy. The chain uses TRBV28 and TRBJ1-4, with TRBD1 as a possible D gene (5 bases). Here the CDR3 DNA reads TGTGCCAGCAGAGGGGCGCGCTCGTTGGTTGGAAAACTGTTTTTT. This sequence encodes CASRGARSLVGKLFF.